The rows below give T cell receptor beta chains drawn from one sample of a study of response to subunit inactivated influenza vaccine. In TCRdb, the RT-PCR reads were re-called with MiXCR into one record per CDR3 protein. The sample carries 450,000 to 600,000 distinct CDR3 sequences, about 8% recorded once. The material was PBMCs from blood, obtained roughly 24 months after vaccination. Receptors originate from a man between 50 and 69 years old who received an inactivated influenza vaccine. Each CDR3 is given with its conserved first and last residue. The order of the fields is clone size, V gene, J gene, D gene, CDR3 protein, CDR3 DNA. D genes are given only for firm matches. Clone size is given for some rows only: seen once, a few or many times, or a class if the clone is expanded.

-,TRBV24-1,TRBJ1-2,-,CATSEAGTPSGYTF,TGTGCCACCAGTGAGGCCGGGACCCCCTCTGGCTACACCTTC
many,TRBV11-3,TRBJ2-3,-,CASSRAGDTDTQYF,TGTGCCAGCAGCCGAGCCGGGGACACAGATACGCAGTATTTT
-,TRBV20-1,TRBJ2-3,TRBD2,CSAMGGLAGVPDTQYF,TGCAGTGCCATGGGGGGACTAGCGGGGGTCCCAGATACGCAGTATTTT
many,TRBV27,TRBJ2-2,TRBD2,CASSFFSGGTNTGELFF,TGTGCCAGCAGTTTCTTCTCCGGGGGGACTAACACCGGGGAGCTGTTTTTT
-,TRBV20-1,TRBJ2-3,TRBD2,CSARDQAGAPDTQYF,TGCAGTGCTAGAGACCAAGCGGGAGCGCCAGATACGCAGTATTTT
many,TRBV6-1,TRBJ2-5,TRBD2,CASSQGGLAGAAETQYF,TGTGCCAGCAGTCAGGGGGGACTAGCGGGAGCAGCAGAGACCCAGTACTTC
-,TRBV7-9,TRBJ2-2,-,CASSPSGATGNTGELFF,TGTGCCAGCAGCCCATCGGGGGCTACAGGGAACACCGGGGAGCTGTTTTTT
-,TRBV7-9,TRBJ1-6,TRBD1,CASSGNRGQRNSPLHF,TGTGCCAGCAGCGGTAACAGGGGGCAAAGGAATTCACCCCTCCACTTT
few,TRBV7-9,TRBJ1-1,-,CASSLVRGENTEAFF,TGTGCCAGCAGCTTAGTACGGGGGGAGAACACTGAAGCTTTCTTT
-,TRBV7-6,TRBJ2-2,-,CASSFRDPGAGELFF,TGTGCCAGCAGCTTCCGGGACCCTGGGGCCGGGGAGCTGTTTTTT
few,TRBV28,TRBJ1-6,-,CASSPHRIHNSPLHF,TGTGCCAGCAGCCCTCACAGGATTCATAATTCACCCCTCCACTTT
few,TRBV6-5,TRBJ2-2,-,CASSYLRQNTGELFF,TGTGCCAGCAGTTACTTACGACAGAACACCGGGGAGCTGTTTTTT
-,TRBV6-6,TRBJ2-3,-,CASSSFFSDTQYF,TGTGCCAGCAGCTCTTTTTTTTCAGATACGCAGTATTTT
many,TRBV20-1,TRBJ2-5,TRBD1,CSARGTGAEETQYF,TGCAGTGCTAGAGGGACAGGGGCGGAGGAGACCCAGTACTTC
-,TRBV2,TRBJ2-5,TRBD2,CASSELAGSETQYF,TGTGCCAGCAGTGAACTAGCGGGATCGGAGACCCAGTACTTC
-,TRBV6-1,TRBJ1-5,-,CASRVRNQPQHF,TGTGCCAGCAGGGTTCGGAATCAGCCCCAGCATTTT
few,TRBV28,TRBJ2-3,-,CASNDELHTQYF,TGTGCCAGCAACGACGAACTTCATACGCAGTATTTT
many,TRBV14,TRBJ1-1,-,CASSRGRENTEAFF,TGTGCCAGCAGCCGGGGTAGAGAGAACACTGAAGCTTTCTTT
many,TRBV29-1,TRBJ2-3,-,CSVGGRSTDTQYF,TGCAGCGTTGGCGGGCGAAGCACAGATACGCAGTATTTT
many,TRBV9,TRBJ2-5,TRBD2,CASSAFSSGGQETQYF,TGTGCCAGCAGCGCCTTCTCTAGCGGGGGTCAAGAGACCCAGTACTTC
few,TRBV9,TRBJ2-1,TRBD2,CASSVALAGVNEQFF,TGTGCCAGCAGCGTAGCCCTAGCGGGGGTAAATGAGCAGTTCTTC
few,TRBV20-1,TRBJ2-5,TRBD2,CSARATGGEQETQYF,TGCAGTGCTAGAGCGACGGGAGGGGAACAAGAGACCCAGTACTTC
many,TRBV20-1,TRBJ2-1,TRBD1,CSARTRQGYYNEQFF,TGCAGTGCTAGGACGCGACAGGGGTACTACAATGAGCAGTTCTTC
few,TRBV20-1,TRBJ1-5,-,CSARGASNQPQHF,TGCAGTGCTAGAGGGGCGAGCAATCAGCCCCAGCATTTT
-,TRBV5-6,TRBJ2-5,TRBD1,CASSQQGAGKTQYF,TGTGCCAGCAGTCAGCAGGGGGCTGGCAAGACCCAGTACTTC
-,TRBV20-1,TRBJ2-7,TRBD2,CSATGLAGQGYEQYF,TGCAGTGCCACAGGACTAGCGGGCCAAGGTTACGAGCAGTACTTC
-,TRBV28,TRBJ2-7,TRBD2,CASSLYRLAGGDEQYF,TGTGCCAGCAGTTTATACCGACTAGCGGGAGGGGACGAGCAGTACTTC
few,TRBV7-9,TRBJ2-7,-,CASSFRGALDEQYF,TGTGCCAGCAGCTTCAGGGGGGCATTGGACGAGCAGTACTTC
-,TRBV13,TRBJ2-7,TRBD1,CASSSYGQGTYEQYF,TGTGCCAGCAGCTCGTACGGACAGGGCACCTACGAGCAGTACTTC
few,TRBV20-1,TRBJ2-5,TRBD1,CSAPDRVKETQYF,TGCAGTGCGCCCGACAGGGTGAAAGAGACCCAGTACTTC
few,TRBV5-1,TRBJ2-2,-,CASSLDRATGELFF,TGCGCCAGCAGCTTAGACCGAGCCACCGGGGAGCTGTTTTTT
-,TRBV19,TRBJ1-1,-,CASSIAQDTEAFF,TGTGCCAGTAGTATAGCCCAAGACACTGAAGCTTTCTTT
many,TRBV6-1,TRBJ2-3,TRBD2,CASSPNPSGRTDTQYF,TGTGCCAGCAGCCCAAACCCTAGCGGGCGCACAGATACGCAGTATTTT
many,TRBV5-1,TRBJ2-5,-,CASSLSSAPNLSRETQYF,TGCGCCAGCAGCTTGTCGTCAGCACCGAATCTCAGTCGAGAGACCCAGTACTTC
-,TRBV11-2,TRBJ2-1,-,CASSPHRDEQFF,TGTGCCAGCAGCCCCCATAGGGATGAGCAGTTCTTC
many,TRBV12-3/TRBV12-4,TRBJ2-7,TRBD2,CASSTGLAGGYEQYF,TGTGCCAGCAGTACGGGACTAGCGGGGGGTTACGAGCAGTACTTC
-,TRBV29-1,TRBJ2-7,-,CSVEVPEDSYEQYF,TGCAGCGTTGAAGTCCCTGAGGACTCCTACGAGCAGTACTTC
few,TRBV20-1,TRBJ2-1,TRBD2,CSASRGLAYNEQFF,TGCAGTGCTAGTCGGGGACTAGCCTACAATGAGCAGTTCTTC
-,TRBV7-6,TRBJ2-6,-,CASSLDDRFYSGANVLTF,TGTGCCAGCAGCTTAGACGACAGGTTTTACTCTGGGGCCAACGTCCTGACTTTC
many,TRBV12-3/TRBV12-4,TRBJ2-3,-,CASSLGSGVSTDTQYF,TGTGCCAGCAGTTTAGGGTCGGGGGTGAGCACAGATACGCAGTATTTT
many,TRBV12-3/TRBV12-4,TRBJ2-2,TRBD2,CASSPGTSGKNTGELFF,TGTGCCAGCAGTCCCGGGACTAGCGGGAAGAACACCGGGGAGCTGTTTTTT
few,TRBV2,TRBJ2-3,-,CASSEGGDTQYF,TGTGCCAGCAGTGAAGGTGGAGATACGCAGTATTTT
few,TRBV30,TRBJ2-3,-,CAWSLTTGDTQYF,TGTGCCTGGAGTCTTACTACTGGGGATACGCAGTATTTT
few,TRBV12-3/TRBV12-4,TRBJ2-5,-,CASNRVGGDSTQYF,TGTGCCAGCAACCGCGTGGGGGGCGATTCGACCCAGTACTTC
few,TRBV4-3,TRBJ1-2,-,CASSPQGTGGYTF,TGCGCCAGCAGCCCCCAGGGAACCGGTGGCTACACCTTC
many,TRBV20-1,TRBJ2-7,-,CSARDPPNSYEQYF,TGCAGTGCTAGAGATCCGCCTAATTCCTACGAGCAGTACTTC
few,TRBV20-1,TRBJ2-7,-,CSARKEGRRYEQYF,TGCAGTGCTAGAAAAGAGGGTCGGCGTTACGAGCAGTACTTC
-,TRBV19,TRBJ2-7,-,CASSITPETYEQYF,TGTGCCAGTAGTATAACCCCCGAAACCTACGAGCAGTACTTC